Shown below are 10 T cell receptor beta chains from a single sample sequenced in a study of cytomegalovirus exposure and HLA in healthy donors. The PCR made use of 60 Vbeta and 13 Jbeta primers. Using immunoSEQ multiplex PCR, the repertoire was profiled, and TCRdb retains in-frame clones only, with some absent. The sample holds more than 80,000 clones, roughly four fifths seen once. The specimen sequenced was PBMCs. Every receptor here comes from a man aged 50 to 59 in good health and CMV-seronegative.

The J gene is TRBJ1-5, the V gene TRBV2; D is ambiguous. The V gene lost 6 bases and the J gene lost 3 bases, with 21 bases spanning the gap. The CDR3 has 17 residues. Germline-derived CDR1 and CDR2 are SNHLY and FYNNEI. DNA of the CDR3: TGTGCCAGCAGGGAGGCCCGGGTTAAAGGGTTCAATCAGCCCCAGCATTTT. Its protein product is CASREARVKGFNQPQHF. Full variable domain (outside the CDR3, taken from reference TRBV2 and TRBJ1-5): EPEVTQTPSHQVTQMGQEVILRCVPISNHLYFYWYRQILGQKVEFLVSFYNNEISEKSEIFDDQFSVERPDGSNFTLKIRSTKLEDSAMYFCASREARVKGFNQPQHFGDGTRLSIL.

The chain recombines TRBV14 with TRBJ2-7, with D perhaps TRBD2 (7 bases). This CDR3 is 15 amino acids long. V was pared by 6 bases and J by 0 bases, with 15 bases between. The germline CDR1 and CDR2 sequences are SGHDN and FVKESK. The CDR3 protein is CASRARGASSYEQYF. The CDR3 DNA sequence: TGTGCCAGCAGGGCCCGGGGGGCCAGCTCCTACGAGCAGTACTTC.

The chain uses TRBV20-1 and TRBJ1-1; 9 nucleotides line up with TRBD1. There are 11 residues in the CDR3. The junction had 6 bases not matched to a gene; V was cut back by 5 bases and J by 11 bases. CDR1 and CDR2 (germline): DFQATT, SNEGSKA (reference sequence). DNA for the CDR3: TGCAGTGCTTACAGGGGGCGCAGGGCTTTCTTT. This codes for CSAYRGRRAFF.

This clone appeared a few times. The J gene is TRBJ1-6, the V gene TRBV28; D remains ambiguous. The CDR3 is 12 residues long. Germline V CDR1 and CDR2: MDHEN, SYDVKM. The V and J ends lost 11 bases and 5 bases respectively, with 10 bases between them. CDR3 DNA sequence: TGTGCCCACCACAGCAATAATTCACCCCTCCACTTT. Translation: CAHHSNNSPLHF.

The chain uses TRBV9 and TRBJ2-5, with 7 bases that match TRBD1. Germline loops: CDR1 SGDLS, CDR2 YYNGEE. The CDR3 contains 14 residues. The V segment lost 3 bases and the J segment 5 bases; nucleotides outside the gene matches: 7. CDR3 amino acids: CASSADRVLETQYF. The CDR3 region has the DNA TGTGCCAGCAGCGCTGACAGGGTCCTGGAGACCCAGTACTTC.

CDR3 sequence: CARSIWTGKIEPYEQYV. CDR3 sequence (DNA): TGTGCCAGAAGCATCTGGACAGGGAAGATTGAACCTTACGAGCAGTACGTC. The chain links TRBV5-3 to TRBJ2-7; TRBD1 matches 8 bases. TRBV5-3 is designated an ORF whose function remains uncertain. The CDR3 has 17 residues. Germline trimming cut 4 bases from V and 4 bases from J; bases unmatched to any gene: 16.

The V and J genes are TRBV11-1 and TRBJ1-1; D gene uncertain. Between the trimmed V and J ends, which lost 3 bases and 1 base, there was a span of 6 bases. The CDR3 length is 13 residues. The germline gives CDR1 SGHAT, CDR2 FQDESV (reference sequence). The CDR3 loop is CASSLGRNTEAFF. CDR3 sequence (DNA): TGTGCCAGCAGCTTGGGCAGGAACACTGAAGCTTTCTTT.

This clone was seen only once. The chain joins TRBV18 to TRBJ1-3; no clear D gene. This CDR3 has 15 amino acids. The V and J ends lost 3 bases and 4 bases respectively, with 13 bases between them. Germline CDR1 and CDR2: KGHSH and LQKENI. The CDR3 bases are TGTGCCAGCTCACCGCCCCCGGGGAGCGGAAACACCATATATTTT. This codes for CASSPPPGSGNTIYF.

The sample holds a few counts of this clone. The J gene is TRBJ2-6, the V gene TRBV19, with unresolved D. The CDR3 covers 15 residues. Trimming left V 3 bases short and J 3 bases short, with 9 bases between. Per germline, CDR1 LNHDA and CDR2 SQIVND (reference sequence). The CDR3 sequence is CASSIDTLGANVLTF. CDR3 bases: TGTGCCAGTAGTATTGACACGCTTGGGGCCAACGTCCTGACTTTC.

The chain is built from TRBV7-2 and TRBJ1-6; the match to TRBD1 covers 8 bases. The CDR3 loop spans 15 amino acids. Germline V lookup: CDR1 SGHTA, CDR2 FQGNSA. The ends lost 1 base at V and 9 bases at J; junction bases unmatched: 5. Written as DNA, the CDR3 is TGTGCCAGCAGCTTAGGGACAGGGTTAAGTTCACCCCTCCACTTT. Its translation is CASSLGTGLSSPLHF.